Following are 10 T cell receptor beta chains from one sample sequenced in a study of Graves' ophthalmopathy and Graves' hyperthyroidism. From RNA, the CDR3 regions of TCR beta chains were amplified and sequenced. An opening RT-PCR round employed HTBI primers and preceded a second-round multiplex PCR. TCRdb fed the multiplex PCR reads into MiXCR, producing one record per CDR3 protein. The sample shows 350,000 to 400,000 distinct CDR3 sequences, around 18% of them seen only once. Sequenced: peripheral blood. Every receptor here comes from a woman aged 18-30 years with Graves' ophthalmopathy.

In this sample, this clonotype turned up many times. The chain joins TRBV27 to TRBJ1-6; 7 bases line up with TRBD1. This CDR3 has 16 residues. CDR1 and CDR2 from the germline V gene are MNHEY and SMNVEV (reference sequence). Trimming took 3 bases from V and 8 from J; bases not matched to a gene: 10. The CDR3 DNA sequence: TGTGCCAGCAGTTTCTCTGCAGGGGGGTTGGATTCACCCCTCCACTTT. It yields the protein CASSFSAGGLDSPLHF.

This clonotype was found many times. The chain joins TRBV12-3 or TRBV12-4 to TRBJ2-5, with a possible D match to TRBD2 (6 bases). This CDR3 is 14 amino acids long. Between the trimmed V and J ends, which lost 5 bases and 2 bases, there was a span of 12 bases. The CDR3 loop reads CASSPSVFQETQYF. The CDR3, as DNA: TGTGCCAGCAGTCCTAGCGTTTTTCAAGAGACCCAGTACTTC.

Ten or more counts support this clonotype. The rearrangement uses TRBV27 and TRBJ1-5; no firm D call. This CDR3 region has 16 residues. The V gene lost 1 base and the J gene lost 2 bases, with 12 bases spanning the gap. The germline V gene encodes CDR1 MNHEY and CDR2 SMNVEV (reference sequence). CDR3 region: CASSLYPYAGNQPQHF. Written as DNA, the CDR3 is TGTGCCAGCAGTTTATACCCTTACGCAGGCAATCAGCCCCAGCATTTT.

V is TRBV27 and J is TRBJ2-7; 7 bases map to TRBD2. CDR1 and CDR2 (germline): MNHEY, SMNVEV (reference sequence). V dropped 4 bases and J dropped 1; count of bases not matched to a gene: 7. There are 15 residues in the CDR3. CDR3 region: CASSYSAGASYEQYF. In nucleotides, the CDR3 is TGTGCCAGCAGTTACTCGGCGGGAGCGTCCTACGAGCAGTACTTC.

This clonotype came up many times. The chain carries TRBV7-6 and TRBJ2-7; D is unresolved. This CDR3 has 14 amino acids. Germline CDR1 is SGHVS and CDR2 is FNYEAQ. V was pared by 0 bases and J by 6 bases, with 12 bases between. The CDR3 sequence is CASSLASYSGEQYF. CDR3 sequence (DNA): TGTGCCAGCAGCTTAGCGTCGTATTCTGGCGAGCAGTACTTC.

This chain links TRBV28 with TRBJ1-5; 8 positions match TRBD1. CDR1 is MDHEN, CDR2 SYDVKM, per germline. Trimming at V came to 5 bases and at J to 6 bases, leaving 6 bases not matched to a gene. The CDR3 sequence is 14 residues long. In DNA, the CDR3 is TGTGCCAGCAGTCCTCAGGGGGCTACTCAGCCCCAGCATTTT. As protein: CASSPQGATQPQHF. The full variable domain, rest sourced from reference TRBV28 and TRBJ1-5, is DVKVTQSSRYLVKRTGEKVFLECVQDMDHENMFWYRQDPGLGLRLIYFSYDVKMKEKGDIPEGYSVSREKKERFSLILESASTNQTSMYLCASSPQGATQPQHFGDGTRLSIL.

There are many counts of this clonotype. V usage is TRBV10-3 and J usage is TRBJ2-5; D is unclear. Germline-derived CDR1 and CDR2 are ENHRY and SYGVKD. The V end was cut by 4 bases, the J end by 5 bases, with 20 bases between. The CDR3 spans 16 residues. CDR3 sequence: CAISGRAGEVSETQYF. The CDR3, as DNA: TGTGCCATCAGTGGAAGGGCAGGAGAGGTATCGGAGACCCAGTACTTC.

This clonotype was counted many times. This CDR3 is CAWSDTDNQPQHF. The DNA of the CDR3 is TGTGCCTGGAGTGATACAGACAATCAGCCCCAGCATTTT. This sequence joins TRBV30 and TRBJ1-5, with no clear D. Trimming cost V 1 base and J 3 bases, with 7 bases left between them. Per the germline V gene, CDR1 is GTSNPN and CDR2 is SVGIG (reference sequence). There are 13 residues in the CDR3.

There are many counts of this clonotype. The gene calls are TRBV7-2 and TRBJ1-1; 7 bases line up with TRBD1. This CDR3 contains 11 residues. Germline V gene sequence: CDR1 SGHTA, CDR2 FQGNSA. CDR3 nucleotide sequence: TGTGCTTGCAAGGGGGCCACTGAAGCTTTCTTT. This translates into CACKGATEAFF.

This clonotype came up many times. V gene TRBV20-1 combines with J gene TRBJ2-5; D is uncertain. CDR1 DFQATT and CDR2 SNEGSKA come from the germline V gene (reference sequence). Trimming took 3 bases from V and 2 from J, leaving 7 bases between them. This CDR3 region has 12 residues. CDR3 coding DNA: TGCAGTGCTAGGGGCTGGCAAGAGACCCAGTACTTC. Amino acid sequence: CSARGWQETQYF.